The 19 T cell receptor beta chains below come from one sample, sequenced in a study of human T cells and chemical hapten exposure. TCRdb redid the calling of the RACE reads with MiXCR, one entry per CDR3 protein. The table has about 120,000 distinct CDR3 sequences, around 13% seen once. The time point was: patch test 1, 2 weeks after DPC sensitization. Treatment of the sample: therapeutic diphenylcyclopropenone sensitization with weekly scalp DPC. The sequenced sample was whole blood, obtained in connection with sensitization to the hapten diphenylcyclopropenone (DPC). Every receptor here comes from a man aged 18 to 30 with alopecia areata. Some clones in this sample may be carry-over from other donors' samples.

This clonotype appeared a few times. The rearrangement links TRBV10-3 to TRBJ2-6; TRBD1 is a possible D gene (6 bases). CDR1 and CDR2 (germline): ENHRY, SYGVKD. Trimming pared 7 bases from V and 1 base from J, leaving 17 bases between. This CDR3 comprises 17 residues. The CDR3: CAITAVRGVSGANVLTF. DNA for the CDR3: TGTGCCATCACCGCGGTCAGGGGAGTTTCTGGGGCCAACGTCCTGACTTTC.

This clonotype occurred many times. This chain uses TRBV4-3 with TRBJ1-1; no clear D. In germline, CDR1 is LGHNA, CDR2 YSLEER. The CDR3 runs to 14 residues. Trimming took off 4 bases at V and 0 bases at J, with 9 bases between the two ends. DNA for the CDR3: TGCGCCAGCAGCCCGACGCTACTGAACACTGAAGCTTTCTTT. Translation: CASSPTLLNTEAFF.

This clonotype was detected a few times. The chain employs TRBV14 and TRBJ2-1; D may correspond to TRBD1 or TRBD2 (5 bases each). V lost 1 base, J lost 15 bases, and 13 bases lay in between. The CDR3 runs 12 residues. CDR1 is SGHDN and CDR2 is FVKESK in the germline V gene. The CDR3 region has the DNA TGTGCCAGCAGCCAAGGAGGGGCCGGGTGGTTCTTC. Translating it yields CASSQGGAGWFF.

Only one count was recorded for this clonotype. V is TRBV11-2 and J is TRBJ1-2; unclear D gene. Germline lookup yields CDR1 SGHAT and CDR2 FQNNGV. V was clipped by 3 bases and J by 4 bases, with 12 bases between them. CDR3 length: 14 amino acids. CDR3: CASSFPRIPYGYTF. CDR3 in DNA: TGTGCCAGCAGCTTTCCGCGAATACCCTATGGCTACACCTTC.

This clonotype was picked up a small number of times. In DNA, the CDR3 is TGTGCCAGCAGCTTAGGGGAGGGATCCTACAATGAGCAGTTCTTC. This codes for CASSLGEGSYNEQFF. V and J are TRBV7-2 and TRBJ2-1; 7 bases are shared with TRBD2. In germline, CDR1 is SGHTA, CDR2 FQGNSA. V was clipped by 1 base and J by 1 base; unmatched bases: 1. This CDR3 spans 15 amino acids.

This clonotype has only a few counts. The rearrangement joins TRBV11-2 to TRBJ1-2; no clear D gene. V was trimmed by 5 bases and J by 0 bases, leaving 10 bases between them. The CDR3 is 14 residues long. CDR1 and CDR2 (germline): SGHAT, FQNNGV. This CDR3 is CASSPYTTNYGYTF. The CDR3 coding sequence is TGTGCCAGCAGCCCCTACACTACTAACTATGGCTACACCTTC.

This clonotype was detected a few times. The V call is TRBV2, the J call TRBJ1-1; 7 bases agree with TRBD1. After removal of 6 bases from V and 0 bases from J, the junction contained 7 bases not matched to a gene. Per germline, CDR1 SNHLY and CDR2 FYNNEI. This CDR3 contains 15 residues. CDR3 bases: TGTGCCAGCAGCATTCCTCAGGGGGTGAACACTGAAGCTTTCTTT. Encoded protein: CASSIPQGVNTEAFF. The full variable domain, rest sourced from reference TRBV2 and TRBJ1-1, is EPEVTQTPSHQVTQMGQEVILRCVPISNHLYFYWYRQILGQKVEFLVSFYNNEISEKSEIFDDQFSVERPDGSNFTLKIRSTKLEDSAMYFCASSIPQGVNTEAFFGQGTRLTVV.

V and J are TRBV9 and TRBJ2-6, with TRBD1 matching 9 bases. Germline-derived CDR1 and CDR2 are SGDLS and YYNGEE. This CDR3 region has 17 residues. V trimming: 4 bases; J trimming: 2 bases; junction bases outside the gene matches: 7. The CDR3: CASSFRDREAGANVLTF. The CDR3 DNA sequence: TGTGCCAGCAGCTTCCGGGACAGGGAGGCTGGGGCCAACGTCCTGACTTTC.

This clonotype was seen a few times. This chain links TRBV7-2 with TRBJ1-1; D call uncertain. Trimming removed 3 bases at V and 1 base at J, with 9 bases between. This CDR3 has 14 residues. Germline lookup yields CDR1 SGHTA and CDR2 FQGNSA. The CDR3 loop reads CASSLHQRNTEAFF. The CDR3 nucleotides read TGTGCCAGCAGCTTGCACCAGCGGAACACTGAAGCTTTCTTT.

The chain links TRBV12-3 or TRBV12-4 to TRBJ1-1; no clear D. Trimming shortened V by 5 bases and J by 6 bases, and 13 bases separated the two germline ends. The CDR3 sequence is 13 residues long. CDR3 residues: CASSPGPFPEAFF. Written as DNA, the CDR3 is TGTGCCAGCAGTCCCGGGCCCTTTCCTGAAGCTTTCTTT.

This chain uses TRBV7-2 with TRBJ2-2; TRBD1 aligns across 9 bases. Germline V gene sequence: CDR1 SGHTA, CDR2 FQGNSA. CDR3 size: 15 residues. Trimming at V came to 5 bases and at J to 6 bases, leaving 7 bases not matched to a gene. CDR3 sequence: CASSPGTGSAGELFF. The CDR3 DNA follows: TGTGCCAGCAGCCCCGGGACAGGGTCGGCCGGGGAGCTGTTTTTT.

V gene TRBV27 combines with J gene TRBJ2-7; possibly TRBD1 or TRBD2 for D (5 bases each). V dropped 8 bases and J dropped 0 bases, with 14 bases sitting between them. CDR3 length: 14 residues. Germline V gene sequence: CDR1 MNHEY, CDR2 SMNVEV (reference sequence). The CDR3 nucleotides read TGTGCCAGCCGAGGGGCAGGGAGCTCCTACGAGCAGTACGTC. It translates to CASRGAGSSYEQYV.

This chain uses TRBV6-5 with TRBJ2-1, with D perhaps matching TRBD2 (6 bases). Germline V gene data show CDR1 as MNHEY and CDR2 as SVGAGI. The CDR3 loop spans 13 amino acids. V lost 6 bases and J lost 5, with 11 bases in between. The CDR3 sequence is CASRETSHNEQFF. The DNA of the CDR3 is TGTGCCAGCAGGGAGACTAGTCACAATGAGCAGTTCTTC.

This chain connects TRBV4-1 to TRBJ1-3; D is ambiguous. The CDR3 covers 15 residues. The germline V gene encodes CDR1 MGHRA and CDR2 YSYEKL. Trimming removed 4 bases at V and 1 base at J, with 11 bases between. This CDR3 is CASSRIVVSGNTIYF. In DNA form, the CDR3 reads TGCGCCAGCAGCCGCATAGTGGTATCTGGAAACACCATATATTTT.

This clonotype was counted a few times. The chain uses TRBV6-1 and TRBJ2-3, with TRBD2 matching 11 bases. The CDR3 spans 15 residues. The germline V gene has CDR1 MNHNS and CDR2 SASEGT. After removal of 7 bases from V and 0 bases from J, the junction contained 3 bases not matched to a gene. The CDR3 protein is CASIVAGGSTDTQYF. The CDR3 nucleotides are TGTGCCAGCATCGTAGCGGGGGGGAGCACAGATACGCAGTATTTT.

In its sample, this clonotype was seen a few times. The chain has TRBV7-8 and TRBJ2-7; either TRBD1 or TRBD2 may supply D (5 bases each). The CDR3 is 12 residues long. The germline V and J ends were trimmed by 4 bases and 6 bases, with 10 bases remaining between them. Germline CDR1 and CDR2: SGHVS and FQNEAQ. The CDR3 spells CASSYGTGEQYV. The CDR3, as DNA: TGTGCCAGCAGCTACGGGACGGGCGAGCAGTACGTC.

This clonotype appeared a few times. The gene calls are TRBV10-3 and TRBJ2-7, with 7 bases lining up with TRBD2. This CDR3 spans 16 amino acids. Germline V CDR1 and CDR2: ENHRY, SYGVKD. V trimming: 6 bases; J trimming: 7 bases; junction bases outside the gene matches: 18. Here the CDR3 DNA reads TGTGCCATCAGAGCCTCCGAGGGGCTCCGCGGGGGTGAGCAGTACTTC. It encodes CAIRASEGLRGGEQYF.

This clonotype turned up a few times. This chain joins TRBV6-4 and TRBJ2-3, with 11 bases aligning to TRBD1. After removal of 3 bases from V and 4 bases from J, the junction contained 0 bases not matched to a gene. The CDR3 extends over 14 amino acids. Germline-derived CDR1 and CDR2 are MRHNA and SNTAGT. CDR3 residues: CASSEGQGADTQYF. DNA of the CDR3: TGTGCCAGCAGTGAGGGACAGGGGGCAGATACGCAGTATTTT.

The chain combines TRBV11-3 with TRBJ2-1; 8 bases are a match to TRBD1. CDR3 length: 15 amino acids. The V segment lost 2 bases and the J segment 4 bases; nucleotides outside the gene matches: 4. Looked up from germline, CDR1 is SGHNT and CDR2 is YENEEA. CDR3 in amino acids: CASSLQGQVYNEQFF. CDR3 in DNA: TGTGCCAGCAGCTTACAGGGACAGGTATACAATGAGCAGTTCTTC.